The source of this T cell receptor (beta chain) is a study of T cell responses to AZD1222 COVID-19 vaccine. Study results and caveats: Scientists sampled the repertoires only once the peak T cell response had passed.

Trimming took 0 bases from V and 4 from J, leaving 10 bases between them. The germline V gene encodes CDR1 MGHRA and CDR2 YSYEKL. The CDR3 extends over 15 amino acids. As regards this clone: Its antigen is still unknown.

This table comes from immunoSEQ multiplex PCR, and its TCRdb copy is limited to in-frame clones, with some not included. The table shows around 100,000 clones, with more than 70% occurring only once. This sequence joins TRBV4-1 and TRBJ1-3; a weak D match, TRBD1 (5 bases). This TCR was recovered from an adult in good health. Sample: peripheral blood, taken on day 0 of AZD1222 vaccination. The CDR3 is CASSQDGGKGNTIYF. In nucleotides, the CDR3 is TGCGCCAGCAGCCAAGATGGGGGGAAGGGAAACACCATATATTTT.